The next 19 T cell receptor beta chains were all read from a single sample in a study of T cell repertoires in cytomegalovirus infection. The antigens of these receptors remain unknown. TCRdb analysed the reads with MiXCR anew, one entry per CDR3 protein. In the table there are under 850,000 distinct CDR3 sequences, around 30% of which are singletons. The source material was cultured PBMCs, sampled from culture after CMV antigen stimulation. The source of these receptors is a human donor in good health (CMV status not recorded). Some clones in this sample may be carry-over from other donors' samples.

This chain joins TRBV4-3 and TRBJ1-5; 7 positions match TRBD1. The CDR3 totals 14 residues. In germline, CDR1 is LGHNA, CDR2 YSLEER. After removal of 8 bases from V and 4 bases from J, the junction contained 8 bases not matched to a gene. As DNA, the CDR3 is TGCGCCAGCGCCGACAGGGCGACTAATCAGCCCCAGCATTTT. Translating it yields CASADRATNQPQHF.

The chain recombines TRBV20-1 with TRBJ2-1; D unclear. CDR1 DFQATT and CDR2 SNEGSKA come from the germline V gene (reference sequence). V was shortened by 1 base and J by 0 bases, with 10 bases between the two germline ends. The CDR3 spans 15 residues. The CDR3 region is CSARGTPDSYNEQFF. DNA of the CDR3: TGCAGTGCTAGAGGGACCCCAGACTCCTACAATGAGCAGTTCTTC.

V usage is TRBV7-7 and J usage is TRBJ2-5, with 9 bases aligning to TRBD2. V shed 10 bases, J shed 5 bases, and the junction held 8 bases outside the gene matches. This CDR3 has 13 residues. Germline CDR1 and CDR2: SSHAT and FNYEAQ (reference sequence). CDR3 in DNA: TGTGCCACCACCTCCGCGGGGGGGGAGACCCAGTACTTC. It specifies CATTSAGGETQYF.

This clonotype was seen more than once but under ten times. The chain has TRBV5-4 and TRBJ2-7; TRBD1 agrees at 8 bases. The CDR3 has 13 amino acids. The V gene end was trimmed by 6 bases and the J gene end by 6 bases; junction bases not matched to a gene: 8. Germline V gene data show CDR1 as SGHNT and CDR2 as YYREEE (reference sequence). The CDR3 DNA is TGTGCCAGCACCGCGGACAGGGCACGCGAGCAGTACTTC. It specifies CASTADRAREQYF.

This chain's CDR3 is CASSSPPGWETQYF. The CDR3, as DNA: TGTGCCAGCAGCTCCCCCCCAGGGTGGGAGACCCAGTACTTC. J is TRBJ2-5 and V is TRBV7-2, with D possibly TRBD1 on 5 matching bases. The V end lost 4 bases, the J end lost 5 bases, and 14 bases lay between the germline ends. CDR3 size: 14 residues. CDR1 is SGHTA and CDR2 is FQGNSA in the germline V gene.

The V call is TRBV28, the J call TRBJ1-5, with D possibly matching TRBD1 (6 bases). The V gene's germline CDR1 is MDHEN and CDR2 SYDVKM. V was cut by 4 bases and J by 11 bases, with 24 bases left in between. The CDR3 contains 16 residues. This CDR3 is CASSSMGHSGFWSQHF. The CDR3 DNA reads TGTGCCAGCAGTTCTATGGGACACTCCGGGTTTTGGTCCCAGCATTTT.

This clonotype was counted many times. The rearrangement uses TRBV27 and TRBJ1-2, with 9 bases lining up with TRBD1. Germline V gene sequence: CDR1 MNHEY, CDR2 SMNVEV (reference sequence). The CDR3 is 15 residues long. The V and J ends lost 8 bases and 3 bases, in that order; junction bases with no gene match: 10. The CDR3 region has the DNA TGTGCCAGCGCCCTTGGGGACAGGGCTGACTATGGCTACACCTTC. Amino acid sequence: CASALGDRADYGYTF.

This rearrangement joins TRBV7-2 to TRBJ2-7, with a weak D call TRBD1 (6 bases). CDR1 is SGHTA, CDR2 FQGNSA, per germline. Trimming removed 4 bases from V and 5 bases from J, with 12 bases in between. The CDR3 has 13 residues. The CDR3 spells CASSSLDRNEQYF. CDR3 nucleotide sequence: TGTGCCAGCAGCTCTCTTGACAGGAACGAGCAGTACTTC.

The chain couples TRBV6-5 to TRBJ1-3; 7 bases are shared with TRBD1. CDR1 MNHEY and CDR2 SVGAGI come from the germline V gene. With 7 bases clipped from V and 7 bases from J, the junction kept 10 bases outside the gene matches. The CDR3 runs 14 residues. Written as DNA, the CDR3 is TGTGCCAGCACCCGGGGACAGCAAGGCAACACCATATATTTT. Its translation: CASTRGQQGNTIYF.

The chain couples TRBV6-1 to TRBJ1-2, with D perhaps matching TRBD1 (5 bases). V lost 1 base to trimming and J lost 4 bases, with 10 bases between them. The CDR3 runs to 14 residues. In germline, CDR1 is MNHNS, CDR2 SASEGT. The CDR3 DNA follows: TGTGCCAGCAGTGAAGAGCCAGGGCCCTATGGCTACACCTTC. As protein: CASSEEPGPYGYTF.

In its sample, this clonotype was seen a few times. The chain uses TRBV10-3 and TRBJ2-5, with D perhaps matching TRBD1 or TRBD2 (5 bases each). Trimming stripped 11 bases from V and 5 bases from J, with 18 bases between. The CDR3 covers 13 residues. Germline V lookup: CDR1 ENHRY, CDR2 SYGVKD. In DNA form, the CDR3 reads TGTGCCGGGGGTGGTGGGTTTGGGGAGACCCAGTACTTC. As protein: CAGGGGFGETQYF.

The chain employs TRBV7-2 and TRBJ2-6; TRBD2 is a possible D gene (5 bases). V lost 0 bases to trimming and J lost 2 bases, with 8 bases between them. This CDR3 comprises 16 residues. Germline values: CDR1 SGHTA, CDR2 FQGNSA. For the CDR3, the DNA is TGTGCCAGCAGCTTAGCCCCCGGGGCTGGGGCCAACGTCCTGACTTTC. Protein: CASSLAPGAGANVLTF.

This clonotype has ten or more counts. A read error may account for a junction end that differs from germline. The gene calls are TRBV4-1 and TRBJ2-5; D is unclear. CDR3 length: 11 amino acids. Germline V lookup: CDR1 MGHRA, CDR2 YSYEKL. The CDR3 protein is CASSQEETQYF. CDR3 coding DNA: TGTGCCAGCAGCCAGGAAGAGACCCAGTACTTC.

This clonotype was detected only a few times. The chain employs TRBV7-2 and TRBJ1-2; the D gene is possibly TRBD1 (5 bases). Germline V CDR1 and CDR2: SGHTA, FQGNSA. The CDR3 has 14 amino acids. V dropped 1 base and J dropped 4 bases, with 10 bases sitting between them. The CDR3, as DNA: TGTGCCAGCAGCTTAGTGGGGGTCGGCTATGGCTACACCTTC. It translates to CASSLVGVGYGYTF.

This clonotype was counted ten times or more. The V call is TRBV11-2, the J call TRBJ1-1, with no clear D. V was clipped by 0 bases and J by 0 bases, with 8 bases between them. Looked up from germline, CDR1 is SGHAT and CDR2 is FQNNGV. This CDR3 comprises 15 residues. Written as DNA, the CDR3 is TGTGCCAGCAGCTTAGAACCGGGGATGAACACTGAAGCTTTCTTT. This sequence encodes CASSLEPGMNTEAFF.

V and J are TRBV19 and TRBJ1-1; D call uncertain. Germline V gene data show CDR1 as LNHDA and CDR2 as SQIVND (reference sequence). Deletions cut 3 bases from V and 0 bases from J, with 8 bases between. CDR3 size: 14 residues. The CDR3 DNA reads TGTGCCAGTAGTATGAGCAGAATGAACACTGAAGCTTTCTTT. This translates into CASSMSRMNTEAFF. Full variable domain (rest looked up from reference TRBV19 and TRBJ1-1): DGGITQSPKYLFRKEGQNVTLSCEQNLNHDAMYWYRQDPGQGLRLIYYSQIVNDFQKGDIAEGYSVSREKKESFPLTVTSAQKNPTAFYLCASSMSRMNTEAFFGQGTRLTVV.

The J gene is TRBJ2-1, the V gene TRBV27; a weak D match, TRBD1 (7 bases). V was cut by 6 bases and J by 5 bases, with 17 bases left in between. This CDR3 is 15 amino acids long. Germline V CDR1 and CDR2: MNHEY, SMNVEV (reference sequence). The chain's CDR3 is CASSWGRGEHNEQFF. The CDR3 coding sequence is TGTGCCAGCAGCTGGGGCAGGGGGGAACACAATGAGCAGTTCTTC.

Only a few counts were recorded for this clonotype. The rearrangement uses TRBV14 and TRBJ1-4, with D possibly being TRBD1 (5 bases). CDR3 size: 15 residues. In germline, CDR1 is SGHDN, CDR2 FVKESK. Trimming removed 1 base at V and 8 bases at J, with 14 bases between. Written as DNA, the CDR3 is TGTGCCAGCAGCCAAGGTTGGGGGGACGACGAAAAACTGTTTTTT. It is translated as CASSQGWGDDEKLFF.

V usage is TRBV7-2 and J usage is TRBJ1-6, with a weak D call TRBD1 (6 bases). Germline loops: CDR1 SGHTA, CDR2 FQGNSA. This CDR3 comprises 15 residues. V was clipped by 4 bases and J by 10 bases, with 17 bases between them. The DNA for the CDR3 is TGTGCCAGCAGCTCCCCCGGGGGCCGGTTCTCACCCCTCCACTTT. Its translation is CASSSPGGRFSPLHF. Complete variable domain (other parts from reference TRBV7-2 and TRBJ1-6): GAGVSQSPSNKVTEKGKDVELRCDPISGHTALYWYRQSLGQGLEFLIYFQGNSAPDKSGLPSDRFSAERTGGSVSTLTIQRTQQEDSAVYLCASSSPGGRFSPLHFGNGTRLTVT.